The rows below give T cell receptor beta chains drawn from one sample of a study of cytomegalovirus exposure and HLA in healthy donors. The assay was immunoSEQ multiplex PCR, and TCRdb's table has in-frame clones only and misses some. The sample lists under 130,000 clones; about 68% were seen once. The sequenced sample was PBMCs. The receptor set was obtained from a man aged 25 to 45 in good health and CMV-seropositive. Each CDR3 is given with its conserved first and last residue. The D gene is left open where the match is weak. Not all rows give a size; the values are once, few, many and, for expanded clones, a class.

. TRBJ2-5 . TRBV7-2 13 CASSRSLGETQYF TGTGCCAGCAGCCGTAGCCTGGGAGAGACCCAGTACTTC
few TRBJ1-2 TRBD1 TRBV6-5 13 CASRPGQASGYTF TGTGCCAGCAGGCCAGGACAGGCGAGTGGCTACACCTTC
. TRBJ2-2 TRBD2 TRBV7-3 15 CASSTRTSYTGELFF TGTGCCAGCAGCACTCGGACTAGTTACACCGGGGAGCTGTTTTTT
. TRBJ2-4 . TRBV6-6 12 CANAGAKNIQYF TGCGCCAATGCGGGGGCCAAAAACATTCAGTACTTC
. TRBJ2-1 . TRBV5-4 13 CASSPGGVGEQFF TGTGCCAGCAGCCCGGGGGGCGTGGGCGAGCAGTTCTTC
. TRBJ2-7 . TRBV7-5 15 CARSLGQGFSYEQYF TGTGCCAGAAGCTTAGGACAGGGATTTTCCTACGAGCAGTACTTC
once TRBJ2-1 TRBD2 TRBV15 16 CATSKTSGGSYNEQFF TGTGCCACCAGCAAGACTAGCGGGGGCTCCTACAATGAGCAGTTCTTC
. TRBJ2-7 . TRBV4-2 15 CASSQVGGGGYEQYF TGTGCCAGCAGCCAAGTAGGGGGTGGTGGGTACGAGCAGTACTTC
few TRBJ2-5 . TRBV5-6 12 CASSLAGETQYF TGTGCCAGCAGCTTGGCGGGAGAGACCCAGTACTTC
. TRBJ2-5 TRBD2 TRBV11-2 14 CASSLTSGAETQYF TGTGCCAGCAGCTTAACTAGCGGGGCCGAGACCCAGTACTTC
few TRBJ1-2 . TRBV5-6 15 CASSPFGEANYGYTF TGTGCCAGCAGCCCCTTTGGGGAGGCTAACTATGGCTACACCTTC
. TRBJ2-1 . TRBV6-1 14 CASSAQGSYNEQFF TGTGCCAGCAGTGCGCAGGGATCCTACAATGAGCAGTTCTTC
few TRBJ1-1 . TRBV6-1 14 CASSEVGGETEAFF TGTGCCAGCAGTGAAGTTGGAGGGGAGACTGAAGCTTTCTTT
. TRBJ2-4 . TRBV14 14 CASSLGGAKNIQYF TGTGCCAGCAGCCTAGGAGGGGCCAAAAACATTCAGTACTTC
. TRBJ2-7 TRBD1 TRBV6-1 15 CASKIDRGPFYEQYF TGTGCCAGTAAAATTGACAGGGGGCCTTTTTACGAGCAGTACTTC
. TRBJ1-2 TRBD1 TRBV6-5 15 CASSSIQGGNYGYTF TGTGCCAGCAGTTCCATTCAGGGGGGAAACTATGGCTACACCTTC
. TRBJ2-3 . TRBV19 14 CASAWGEDGDTQYF TGTGCCAGTGCATGGGGGGAGGATGGAGATACGCAGTATTTT
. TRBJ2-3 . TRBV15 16 CATSRTGTQSTDTQYF TGTGCCACCAGCAGAACCGGGACACAAAGCACAGATACGCAGTATTTT
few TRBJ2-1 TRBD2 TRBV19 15 CASSIAAGGPVEQFF TGTGCCAGTAGTATAGCAGCGGGGGGGCCTGTTGAGCAGTTCTTC
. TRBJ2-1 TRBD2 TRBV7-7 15 CASSSSGTSGGEQFF TGTGCTAGCAGCTCCAGCGGGACTAGCGGGGGCGAGCAGTTCTTC
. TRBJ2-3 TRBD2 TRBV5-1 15 CASSFGTSGTDTQYF TGCGCCAGCAGCTTCGGGACTAGCGGCACAGATACGCAGTATTTT
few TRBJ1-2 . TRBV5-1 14 CASSYLDGAYGYTF TGCGCCAGCAGCTATTTAGACGGAGCTTATGGCTACACCTTC
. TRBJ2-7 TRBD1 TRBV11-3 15 CASSSGQGASYEQYF TGTGCCAGCAGCTCGGGACAGGGGGCGTCCTACGAGCAGTACTTC
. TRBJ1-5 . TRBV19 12 CASTGSNQPQHF TGTGCCAGTACCGGTTCTAATCAGCCCCAGCATTTT
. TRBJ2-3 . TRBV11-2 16 CASSSHTGSFTDTQYF TGTGCCAGCAGCTCACATACAGGGTCGTTCACAGATACGCAGTATTTT
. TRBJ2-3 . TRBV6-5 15 CASSYRGQSTDTQYF TGTGCCAGCAGTTATCGCGGACAGAGCACAGATACGCAGTATTTT
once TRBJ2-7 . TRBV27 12 CASSLKGNEQYF TGTGCCAGCAGTTTAAAGGGGAACGAGCAGTACTTC
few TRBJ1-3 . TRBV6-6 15 CASSYTQGIGNTIYF TGTGCCAGCAGCTACACCCAGGGAATAGGAAACACCATATATTTT
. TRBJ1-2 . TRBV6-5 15 CASSYSGNSNYGYTF TGTGCCAGCAGTTACTCAGGCAACAGTAACTATGGCTACACCTTC
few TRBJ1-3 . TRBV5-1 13 CASSSGQGNTIYF TGCGCCAGCAGCTCCGGACAGGGAAACACCATATATTTT
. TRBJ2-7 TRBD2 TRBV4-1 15 CASSLAGGRTYEQYF TGCGCCAGCAGCCTTGCGGGGGGCAGGACCTACGAGCAGTACTTC
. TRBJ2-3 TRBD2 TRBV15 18 CATSVGLAGGIITDTQYF TGTGCCACCAGCGTAGGACTAGCGGGGGGAATTATAACAGATACGCAGTATTTT
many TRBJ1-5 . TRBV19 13 CASNAEVHQPQHF TGTGCCAGTAATGCAGAAGTCCATCAGCCCCAGCATTTT
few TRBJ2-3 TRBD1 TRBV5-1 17 CASTRWTGGDSTDTQYF TGCGCCAGCACCAGGTGGACAGGGGGCGACAGCACAGATACGCAGTATTTT
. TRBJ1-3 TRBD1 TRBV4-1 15 CASSYDRGQGNTIYF TGCGCCAGCAGCTATGACAGGGGGCAAGGAAACACCATATATTTT
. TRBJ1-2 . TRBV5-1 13 CASSMDTNYGYTF TGCGCCAGCAGCATGGACACTAACTATGGCTACACCTTC
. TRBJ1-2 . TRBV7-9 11 CSYIAENGYTF TGTTCCTATATTGCGGAGAATGGCTACACCTTC
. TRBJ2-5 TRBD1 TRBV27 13 CASSRDRSFVQYF TGTGCCAGCAGTCGGGACAGGAGTTTCGTCCAGTACTTC
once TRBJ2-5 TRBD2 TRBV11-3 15 CASSSGAGGLETQYF TGTGCCAGCAGCTCCGGAGCGGGGGGGCTCGAGACCCAGTACTTC
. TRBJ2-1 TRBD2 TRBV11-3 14 CASSRGGSSNEQFF TGTGCCAGCAGCCGGGGGGGGAGTTCGAATGAGCAGTTCTTC
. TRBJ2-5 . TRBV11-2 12 CASSRTPGGAYF TGTGCCAGCAGTAGGACACCGGGCGGGGCGTACTTC
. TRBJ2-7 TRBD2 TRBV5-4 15 CASSGPSGVFYEQYF TGTGCCAGCAGCGGTCCTAGCGGAGTCTTCTACGAGCAGTACTTC
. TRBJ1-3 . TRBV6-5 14 CASSLTNSGNTIYF TGTGCCAGCAGTTTAACAAACTCTGGAAACACCATATATTTT
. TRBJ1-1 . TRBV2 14 CASSELAANTEAFF TGTGCCAGCAGTGAACTGGCGGCCAACACTGAAGCTTTCTTT
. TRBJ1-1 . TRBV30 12 CAWSDRETEAFF TGTGCCTGGAGTGACAGAGAAACTGAAGCTTTCTTT
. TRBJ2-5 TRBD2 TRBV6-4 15 CASSASGGDQETQYF TGTGCCAGCAGTGCTTCGGGGGGGGACCAAGAGACCCAGTACTTC
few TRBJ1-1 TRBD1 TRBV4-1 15 CASSQVSTGPTEAFF TGCGCCAGCAGCCAAGTGTCGACAGGGCCCACTGAAGCTTTCTTT
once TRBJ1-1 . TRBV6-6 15 CASSSPRTGMTEAFF TGTGCCAGCAGTTCCCCCAGAACAGGGATGACTGAAGCTTTCTTT
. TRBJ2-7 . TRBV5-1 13 CASSAADSYEQYF TGCGCCAGCAGCGCGGCGGACAGCTACGAGCAGTACTTC